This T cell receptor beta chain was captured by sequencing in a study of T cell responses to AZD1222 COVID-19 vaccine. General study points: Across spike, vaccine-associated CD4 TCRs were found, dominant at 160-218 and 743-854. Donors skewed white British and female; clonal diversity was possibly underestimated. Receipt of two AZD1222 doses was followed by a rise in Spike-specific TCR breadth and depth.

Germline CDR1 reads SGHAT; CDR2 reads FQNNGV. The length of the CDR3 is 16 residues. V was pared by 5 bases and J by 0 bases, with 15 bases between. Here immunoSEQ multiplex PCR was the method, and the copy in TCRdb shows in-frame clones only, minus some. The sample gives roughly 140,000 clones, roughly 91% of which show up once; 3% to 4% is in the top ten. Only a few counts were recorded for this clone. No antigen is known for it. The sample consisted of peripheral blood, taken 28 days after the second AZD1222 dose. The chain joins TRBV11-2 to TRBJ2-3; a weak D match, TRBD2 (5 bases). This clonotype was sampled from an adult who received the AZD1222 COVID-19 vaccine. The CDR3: CASSLEVGFSTDTQYF. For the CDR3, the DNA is TGTGCCAGCAGCCTGGAGGTGGGGTTCAGCACAGATACGCAGTATTTT. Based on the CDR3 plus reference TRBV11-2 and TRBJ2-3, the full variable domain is EAGVAQSPRYKIIEKRQSVAFWCNPISGHATLYWYQQILGQGPKLLIQFQNNGVVDDSQLPKDRFSAERLKGVDSTLKIQPAKLEDSAVYLCASSLEVGFSTDTQYFGPGTRLTVL.